This passage covers 26 T cell receptor beta chains from one sample sequenced in a study of blood T cells in healthy people across ages. A second PCR, run for roughly 7 to 11 cycles, used a sample-barcoded 5' primer plus a J-beta primer mix. TCRdb independently ran MiXCR on the 5' RACE reads; one entry per CDR3 protein. This table has about 1,800,000 distinct CDR3 sequences, about 30% appearing once. Input material: blood. Receptors originate from a woman in her thirties in good health.

In its sample, this clonotype was seen a few times. V and J are TRBV5-5 and TRBJ1-5; no definite D call. CDR1 SGHKS and CDR2 YYEKEE come from the germline V gene (reference sequence). Trimming pared 1 base from V and 5 bases from J, leaving 13 bases between. This CDR3 spans 15 amino acids. CDR3 coding DNA: TGTGCCAGCAGCTTGTACGAGGGTTCAGATCAGCCCCAGCATTTT. Translating gives CASSLYEGSDQPQHF.

V is TRBV4-3 and J is TRBJ2-6, with 7 positions matching TRBD1. The ends lost 2 bases at V and 0 bases at J; junction bases unmatched: 7. The germline CDR1 and CDR2 sequences are LGHNA and YSLEER. The CDR3 loop spans 18 amino acids. CDR3 nucleotides: TGCGCCAGCAGCCAAAGGACAGGAGGAGGCTCTGGGGCCAACGTCCTGACTTTC. It translates to CASSQRTGGGSGANVLTF.

The chain couples TRBV7-7 to TRBJ2-1, with a weak D call TRBD1 (5 bases). The CDR3 runs to 15 residues. Germline V gene lookup returns CDR1 SSHAT and CDR2 FNYEAQ (reference sequence). The V end was cut by 5 bases, the J end by 2 bases, with 13 bases between. The DNA for the CDR3 is TGTGCCAGCAGCCCGGACACTCAGCCCTACAATGAGCAGTTCTTC. Translation gives CASSPDTQPYNEQFF.

In this sample, this clonotype turned up many times. The V and J genes are TRBV10-3 and TRBJ2-5, with D hard to call. The V gene lost 3 bases and the J gene lost 4 bases, with 3 bases spanning the gap. From germline, CDR1 is ENHRY and CDR2 SYGVKD. The CDR3 extends over 11 amino acids. CDR3 sequence (DNA): TGTGCCATCAGTGATGGAGAGACCCAGTACTTC. Translation: CAISDGETQYF.

The V gene is TRBV5-1, the J gene TRBJ1-2, with D possibly TRBD1 on 6 matching bases. This CDR3 is 13 amino acids long. Trimming took 7 bases from V and 5 from J, leaving 15 bases between them. Germline CDR1 and CDR2: SGHRS and YFSETQ. The CDR3 DNA reads TGCGCCAGCGGACGGGACACCCCATATGGCTACACCTTC. Encoded protein: CASGRDTPYGYTF.

This clonotype was seen more than once but under ten times. At one end, the junction sequence differs from germline, possibly due to a read error. The chain combines TRBV28 with TRBJ2-7, with TRBD1 matching 7 bases. The CDR3 length is 13 residues. Germline V gene lookup returns CDR1 MDHEN and CDR2 SYDVKM. The CDR3 DNA reads TGTGTCAGCAGTTTTCCAGGGGGCTACGAGCAGTACTTC. Translated: CVSSFPGGYEQYF.

This clonotype was seen more than once but under ten times. This chain links TRBV20-1 with TRBJ2-5; TRBD2 is a possible D gene (7 bases). There are 16 residues in the CDR3. V dropped 0 bases and J dropped 8 bases, with 22 bases sitting between them. Germline CDR1 and CDR2: DFQATT and SNEGSKA (reference sequence). CDR3 in amino acids: CSARDPSRGALNTQYF. The CDR3 DNA is TGCAGTGCTAGAGATCCCTCACGGGGGGCCCTCAATACCCAGTACTTC.

The rearrangement uses TRBV7-2 and TRBJ2-1; possible D gene TRBD2, 5 bases. The length of the CDR3 is 13 residues. Trimming took off 5 bases at V and 9 bases at J, with 14 bases between the two ends. Germline CDR1 and CDR2: SGHTA and FQGNSA. This CDR3 is CASSRGLSAEQFF. Here the CDR3 DNA reads TGTGCCAGCAGCCGCGGACTTTCCGCTGAGCAGTTCTTC.

V and J are TRBV20-1 and TRBJ2-6; D might be TRBD1 (5 bases). Looked up from germline, CDR1 is DFQATT and CDR2 is SNEGSKA (reference sequence). Trimming took 3 bases from V and 2 from J, leaving 11 bases between them. The CDR3 has 15 amino acids. As DNA, the CDR3 is TGCAGTGCTAGCCAGGGCTCTACTGGGGCCAACGTCCTGACTTTC. Protein sequence: CSASQGSTGANVLTF.

J is TRBJ1-1 and V is TRBV10-3; perhaps TRBD1 as D (5 bases). V was cut by 3 bases and J by 2 bases, with 7 bases left in between. This CDR3 contains 13 residues. The germline V gene has CDR1 ENHRY and CDR2 SYGVKD. CDR3 nucleotide sequence: TGTGCCATCAGTGAAGGGACTAACACTGAAGCTTTCTTT. This translates into CAISEGTNTEAFF.

This clonotype was found a few times. The chain employs TRBV6-6 and TRBJ2-1; TRBD2 agrees at 7 bases. V was pared by 2 bases and J by 7 bases, with 8 bases of the junction left unmatched. The CDR3 contains 15 residues. Per germline, CDR1 MNHNY and CDR2 SVGAGI (reference sequence). CDR3 in amino acids: CASSYHMVGGNEQFF. CDR3 in DNA: TGTGCCAGCAGTTACCACATGGTGGGAGGGAATGAGCAGTTCTTC.

This clonotype was detected only a few times. The junction shows a germline mismatch at one end, possibly a read error. The V call is TRBV12-3 or TRBV12-4, the J call TRBJ1-2, with D tentatively TRBD1 (5 bases). The CDR3 covers 15 residues. CDR3 coding DNA: TGTGCCAGCAGTTTTGGGGCTCCCGAACTCTATGGCTTCACCTTC. Translating it yields CASSFGAPELYGFTF.

This chain joins TRBV28 and TRBJ1-6, with D maybe TRBD1 (6 bases). Trimming removed 3 bases from V and 7 bases from J, with 13 bases in between. The CDR3 loop spans 15 amino acids. Germline lookup yields CDR1 MDHEN and CDR2 SYDVKM. CDR3 residues: CASSLDQGWNSPLHF. For the CDR3, the DNA is TGTGCCAGCAGTTTGGACCAGGGGTGGAATTCACCCCTCCACTTT.

This clonotype was seen a few times. The chain carries TRBV20-1 and TRBJ2-7; 11 nucleotides agree with TRBD2. The CDR3 is 15 amino acids. CDR1 is DFQATT and CDR2 is SNEGSKA in the germline V gene (reference sequence). The J segment lost 7 bases and the V segment lost 1 base, leaving 9 bases of the junction unmatched. The CDR3: CSARGLAGYQSEQYF. The CDR3 DNA reads TGCAGTGCTAGAGGACTAGCGGGATATCAGAGTGAGCAGTACTTC.

The rearrangement links TRBV11-2 to TRBJ2-7, with 9 bases lining up with TRBD1. The CDR3 contains 17 residues. CDR1 and CDR2 (germline): SGHAT, FQNNGV. Trimming removed 5 bases from V and 1 base from J; junction bases left unmatched: 12. The CDR3 coding sequence is TGTGCCAGCAGCCGAAACCTGGACAGGGGTTCTTCCTACGAGCAGTACTTC. Encoded protein: CASSRNLDRGSSYEQYF.

This clonotype was picked up a small number of times. The rearrangement links TRBV6-6 to TRBJ1-1; no clear D. Trimming cost V 8 bases and J 1 base, with 11 bases left between them. The germline V gene has CDR1 MNHNY and CDR2 SVGAGI (reference sequence). There are 13 residues in the CDR3. The CDR3 spells CASGSSENTEAFF. DNA for the CDR3: TGTGCCAGCGGGTCCAGTGAGAACACTGAAGCTTTCTTT.

CDR3 DNA: TGCGCCAGCAGCCAAGTCGGGGCGACAGTACAGTTCTTC. Protein sequence: CASSQVGATVQFF. The chain recombines TRBV4-1 with TRBJ2-1; possibly TRBD1 or TRBD2 for D (5 bases each). This CDR3 is 13 amino acids long. The V end was cut by 1 base, the J end by 13 bases, with 14 bases between. Germline CDR1 MGHRA, CDR2 YSYEKL.

The chain carries TRBV29-1 and TRBJ2-7; perhaps D is TRBD1 or TRBD2 (5 bases each). Trimming took off 6 bases at V and 1 base at J, with 13 bases between the two ends. Germline-derived CDR1 and CDR2 are SQVTM and ANQGSEA. The CDR3 runs to 13 residues. The CDR3 bases are TGCAGCGTGGGGGATGTGGGTTCCTACGAGCAGTACTTC. Residues: CSVGDVGSYEQYF.

This clonotype has a handful of counts. The chain combines TRBV4-1 with TRBJ1-5, with 10 bases that match TRBD1. This CDR3 is built from 16 residues. Germline V CDR1 and CDR2: MGHRA, YSYEKL. Trimming cost V 3 bases and J 2 bases; bases outside gene matches: 4. The CDR3 sequence is CASSHTGTGGNQPQHF. In nucleotides, the CDR3 is TGCGCCAGCAGCCACACCGGGACAGGGGGCAATCAGCCCCAGCATTTT.

This clonotype appeared a few times. This chain links TRBV20-1 with TRBJ1-6; possibly TRBD1 for D (5 bases). V was pared by 0 bases and J by 10 bases, with 19 bases between. This CDR3 is built from 16 residues. Germline V gene sequence: CDR1 DFQATT, CDR2 SNEGSKA (reference sequence). As DNA, the CDR3 is TGCAGTGCTAGAGATAAAAGCCGGGACCAGGGATCACCCCTCCACTTT. This encodes CSARDKSRDQGSPLHF.

This clonotype was counted between two and nine times. V usage is TRBV2 and J usage is TRBJ2-1; possibly TRBD1 for D (6 bases). V lost 7 bases and J 3 bases, leaving 7 bases between the germline ends. The CDR3 consists of 12 residues. Germline values: CDR1 SNHLY, CDR2 FYNNEI. The CDR3 sequence is CASTGDYNEQFF. The CDR3 DNA sequence: TGTGCCAGCACAGGGGACTACAATGAGCAGTTCTTC.

The V call is TRBV20-1, the J call TRBJ2-7; D may be TRBD2 (5 bases). Germline CDR1 reads DFQATT; CDR2 reads SNEGSKA (reference sequence). The ends were cut back, 5 bases at V and 9 bases at J, with 17 bases in the middle. The CDR3 is made up of 12 amino acids. CDR3 region: CSAPRGSGRQYF. The CDR3 nucleotides are TGCAGTGCTCCCCGCGGATCTGGGAGGCAGTACTTC.

The chain recombines TRBV28 with TRBJ2-5; D possibly uses TRBD1 or TRBD2 (6 bases each). Germline CDR1 and CDR2: MDHEN and SYDVKM. The CDR3 sequence is 15 residues long. V lost 4 bases and J lost 5, with 17 bases in between. CDR3 nucleotide sequence: TGTGCCAGCAGTTCCTCCGGGGGCGTTGGGGAGACCCAGTACTTC. Protein sequence: CASSSSGGVGETQYF. Based on the CDR3 plus reference TRBV28 and TRBJ2-5, the full variable domain is DVKVTQSSRYLVKRTGEKVFLECVQDMDHENMFWYRQDPGLGLRLIYFSYDVKMKEKGDIPEGYSVSREKKERFSLILESASTNQTSMYLCASSSSGGVGETQYFGPGTRLLVL.

This clonotype was detected a few times. V is TRBV7-6 and J is TRBJ2-3; D may correspond to TRBD1 or TRBD2 (5 bases each). V was pared by 2 bases and J by 4 bases, with 13 bases between. The V gene's germline CDR1 is SGHVS and CDR2 FNYEAQ. The length of the CDR3 is 15 residues. CDR3 sequence (DNA): TGTGCCAGCAGCTTAATGGGGGACCCCCCAGATACGCAGTATTTT. It encodes CASSLMGDPPDTQYF.

The chain joins TRBV20-1 to TRBJ2-5; 8 positions agree with TRBD2. Germline V gene sequence: CDR1 DFQATT, CDR2 SNEGSKA (reference sequence). Trimming at V came to 0 bases and at J to 1 base, leaving 7 bases not matched to a gene. The CDR3 is made up of 16 amino acids. The CDR3 spells CSARDPSTSGQETQYF. In DNA, the CDR3 is TGCAGTGCTAGAGATCCCTCTACTAGCGGCCAAGAGACCCAGTACTTC.

This clonotype was picked up a small number of times. This chain joins TRBV2 and TRBJ1-1, with D perhaps TRBD1 (5 bases). With 7 bases removed from V and 0 bases from J, the gap between germline ends came to 9 bases. This CDR3 is built from 13 residues. Germline CDR1 SNHLY, CDR2 FYNNEI. CDR3 nucleotides: TGTGCCAGCATGGGGCGGGTGAACACTGAAGCTTTCTTT. It specifies CASMGRVNTEAFF.